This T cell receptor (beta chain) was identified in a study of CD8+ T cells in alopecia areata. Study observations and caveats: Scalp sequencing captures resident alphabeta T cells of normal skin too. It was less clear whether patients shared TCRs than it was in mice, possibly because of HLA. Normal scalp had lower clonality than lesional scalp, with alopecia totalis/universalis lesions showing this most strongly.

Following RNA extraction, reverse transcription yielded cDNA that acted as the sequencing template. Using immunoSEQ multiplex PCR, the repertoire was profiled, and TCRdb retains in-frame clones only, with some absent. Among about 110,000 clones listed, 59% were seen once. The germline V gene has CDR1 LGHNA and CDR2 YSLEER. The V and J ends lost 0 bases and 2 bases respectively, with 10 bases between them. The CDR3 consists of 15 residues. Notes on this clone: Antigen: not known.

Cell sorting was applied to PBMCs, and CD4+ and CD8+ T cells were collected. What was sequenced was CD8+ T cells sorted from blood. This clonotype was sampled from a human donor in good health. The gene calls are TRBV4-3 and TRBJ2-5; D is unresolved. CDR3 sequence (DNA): TGCGCCAGCAGCCAAGATGCGGAGTTACAAGAGACCCAGTACTTC. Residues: CASSQDAELQETQYF.